These 28 T cell receptor beta chains were sequenced from one sample in a study of draining lymph node invasion in breast cancer. TCRdb reprocessed the bulk RNA-seq reads with MiXCR, giving one entry per CDR3 protein. The sample has about 4,000 distinct CDR3 sequences; approximately 78% are singletons. The CD4+ CD45RA- CD25- gate defined the sorted memory conventional CD4 T cells. The sample was sorted memory CD4+ effector T cells from a lymph node. Source of these receptors: a female donor with luminal breast cancer.

This clonotype was picked up a small number of times. J is TRBJ1-5 and V is TRBV3-1; no clear D gene. Germline lookup yields CDR1 LGHDT and CDR2 YNNKEL (reference sequence). The CDR3 covers 15 residues. V dropped 2 bases and J dropped 5 bases, with 13 bases sitting between them. The CDR3 DNA follows: TGTGCCAGCAGCCAATTTGGCGGGTATGATCAGCCCCAGCATTTT. Translated, it gives CASSQFGGYDQPQHF.

The chain combines TRBV5-1 with TRBJ1-4; D uncertain. Germline V gene sequence: CDR1 SGHRS, CDR2 YFSETQ. The V and J ends lost 5 bases and 7 bases respectively, with 12 bases between them. The CDR3 has 13 residues. This CDR3 is CASSDLESEKLFF. CDR3 DNA sequence: TGCGCCAGCAGTGACCTCGAAAGTGAAAAACTGTTTTTT.

V and J are TRBV27 and TRBJ2-7, with 8 bases aligning to TRBD1. Germline CDR1 reads MNHEY; CDR2 reads SMNVEV (reference sequence). CDR3 length: 14 amino acids. After removal of 3 bases from V and 2 bases from J, the junction contained 3 bases not matched to a gene. The CDR3 loop reads CASSFRQGPYEQYF. CDR3 bases: TGTGCCAGCAGTTTCCGACAGGGGCCCTACGAGCAGTACTTC.

About this clonotype itself: Sequence at one end of the junction differs from germline and may be a read error. The chain carries TRBV12-3 or TRBV12-4 and TRBJ2-3; 7 nucleotides agree with TRBD2. This CDR3 has 15 residues. The DNA of the CDR3 is TGTACCAGCAGTTTAATGGGACCGAGAGGGAGGGGGCAGTATTTT. Translated, it gives CTSSLMGPRGRGQYF.

CDR3: CASSLRGREAFF. CDR3 nucleotide sequence: TGTGCCAGCAGCCTCAGGGGGAGAGAAGCTTTCTTT. The chain combines TRBV7-9 with TRBJ1-1, with 7 nucleotides matching TRBD1. The CDR3 sequence is 12 residues long. V shed 5 bases, J shed 8 bases, and the junction held 5 bases outside the gene matches. The germline CDR1 and CDR2 sequences are SEHNR and FQNEAQ (reference sequence).

The chain couples TRBV28 to TRBJ2-7; D is possibly TRBD2 (6 bases). This CDR3 has 15 amino acids. The V and J ends lost 6 bases and 2 bases respectively, with 17 bases between them. Germline CDR1 reads MDHEN; CDR2 reads SYDVKM. The DNA of the CDR3 is TGTGCCAGCAGCCCTTGGCGGGGCCGTACCTACGAGCAGTACTTC. This sequence encodes CASSPWRGRTYEQYF.

This clonotype was picked up a small number of times. V and J are TRBV27 and TRBJ2-3; D perhaps matches TRBD1 (6 bases). Trimming shortened V by 4 bases and J by 1 base, and 6 bases separated the two germline ends. The CDR3 sequence is 13 residues long. Germline assignment: CDR1 MNHEY and CDR2 SMNVEV (reference sequence). The CDR3 DNA reads TGTGCCAGCAGTTACAGGGGCACAGATACGCAGTATTTT. Its protein product is CASSYRGTDTQYF.

The chain has TRBV5-1 and TRBJ2-3, with TRBD2 identical over 9 bases. This CDR3 comprises 14 residues. After removal of 7 bases from V and 1 base from J, the junction contained 4 bases not matched to a gene. Germline CDR1 is SGHRS and CDR2 is YFSETQ. The CDR3 bases are TGCGCCAGCGGCCGGACTAGCGGCACAGATACGCAGTATTTT. Its translation is CASGRTSGTDTQYF.

V is TRBV20-1 and J is TRBJ2-5, with TRBD1 matching 7 bases. The germline gives CDR1 DFQATT, CDR2 SNEGSKA (reference sequence). The CDR3 extends over 13 amino acids. V dropped 5 bases and J dropped 3; count of bases not matched to a gene: 6. CDR3 DNA: TGCAGTGCTGCCGGGACAGCGAAAGAGACCCAGTACTTC. It specifies CSAAGTAKETQYF.

The V call is TRBV9, the J call TRBJ1-5; D uncertain. Per the germline V gene, CDR1 is SGDLS and CDR2 is YYNGEE. V shed 0 bases and J shed 1 base, with 5 bases lying between them. The CDR3 covers 14 residues. The CDR3 nucleotides read TGTGCCAGCAGCGTAGATGGAAGCAATCAGCCCCAGCATTTT. Its protein is CASSVDGSNQPQHF.

The chain couples TRBV11-2 to TRBJ2-5, with TRBD1 matching over 7 bases. Germline CDR1 and CDR2: SGHAT and FQNNGV. J lost 5 bases, V lost 4 bases, and 10 bases had no gene match. This CDR3 has 15 residues. In nucleotides, the CDR3 is TGTGCCAGCAGCTCGGGACAGCCCGGCTCGGAGACCCAGTACTTC. This gives the protein CASSSGQPGSETQYF.

V usage is TRBV14 and J usage is TRBJ2-1; 11 bases agree with TRBD1. Germline assignment: CDR1 SGHDN and CDR2 FVKESK. The CDR3 is made up of 17 amino acids. V lost 3 bases to trimming and J lost 7 bases; unmatched junction nucleotides: 11. The CDR3 sequence is CASSHLNGQGAGNEQFF. The CDR3 DNA sequence: TGTGCCAGCAGCCACCTAAACGGACAGGGGGCTGGGAATGAGCAGTTCTTC.

This chain's CDR3 is CASSLAGRVQRTDTQYF. CDR3 sequence (DNA): TGTGCCAGCAGCTTGGCCGGGCGCGTTCAACGAACAGATACGCAGTATTTT. The genes are TRBV5-4 and TRBJ2-3; D is unresolved. The CDR3 spans 17 residues. V shed 0 bases and J shed 3 bases, with 17 bases lying between them. The germline CDR1 and CDR2 sequences are SGHNT and YYREEE (reference sequence).

This clonotype was seen a handful of times. The chain joins TRBV4-1 to TRBJ2-5; tentatively, D is TRBD2 (6 bases). The germline gives CDR1 MGHRA, CDR2 YSYEKL. V was cut by 1 base and J by 5 bases, with 11 bases left in between. The CDR3 sequence is 14 residues long. As DNA, the CDR3 is TGCGCCAGCAGCCAAGTAGGAGGGGCCGAGACCCAGTACTTC. The encoded protein is CASSQVGGAETQYF.

This chain links TRBV11-2 with TRBJ1-2; a weak D match, TRBD1 (5 bases). Between the trimmed V and J ends, which lost 6 bases and 1 base, there was a span of 9 bases. There are 13 residues in the CDR3. Per the germline V gene, CDR1 is SGHAT and CDR2 is FQNNGV. The CDR3 DNA follows: TGTGCCAGCAGTAAAGACAGTAACTATGGCTACACCTTC. This gives the protein CASSKDSNYGYTF.

The rearrangement links TRBV19 to TRBJ1-1; 9 nucleotides agree with TRBD1. There are 15 residues in the CDR3. J lost 1 base, V lost 9 bases, and 9 bases had no gene match. Germline values: CDR1 LNHDA, CDR2 SQIVND (reference sequence). The CDR3 region is CASVDRGGPNTEAFF. The CDR3 region has the DNA TGTGCCAGCGTCGACAGGGGGGGGCCGAACACTGAAGCTTTCTTT.

The chain has TRBV5-1 and TRBJ1-1; perhaps TRBD1 as D (5 bases). Between the trimmed V and J ends, which lost 3 bases and 1 base, there was a span of 19 bases. This CDR3 is built from 17 residues. The V gene's germline CDR1 is SGHRS and CDR2 YFSETQ. CDR3 residues: CASSWGSSFVGNTEAFF. The CDR3 DNA follows: TGCGCCAGCAGCTGGGGGTCCTCCTTTGTGGGGAACACTGAAGCTTTCTTT.

This chain links TRBV4-1 with TRBJ2-3, with 9 positions matching TRBD2. Trimming removed 2 bases from V and 0 bases from J; junction bases left unmatched: 12. This CDR3 region has 19 residues. The germline CDR1 and CDR2 sequences are MGHRA and YSYEKL. Here the CDR3 DNA reads TGCGCCAGCAGCCAACAAGCGGGGGGTTTTAGAACTAGCACAGATACGCAGTATTTT. Translating it yields CASSQQAGGFRTSTDTQYF.

This clonotype was seen a handful of times. The rearrangement links TRBV6-6 to TRBJ1-5; no clear D gene. CDR1 and CDR2 from the germline V gene are MNHNY and SVGAGI (reference sequence). V was clipped by 2 bases and J by 5 bases, with 16 bases between them. The CDR3 is 16 amino acids. CDR3 amino acids: CASSYPPVRGDQPQHF. The DNA of the CDR3 is TGTGCCAGCAGTTACCCCCCAGTGAGAGGAGATCAGCCCCAGCATTTT.

The chain employs TRBV6-2 or TRBV6-3 and TRBJ1-1; 9 bases fit TRBD1. Germline V gene data show CDR1 as MNHEY and CDR2 as SVGEGT. V lost 0 bases, J lost 3 bases, and 5 bases stayed unmatched. There are 16 residues in the CDR3. CDR3 protein: CASSYSTGGTDTEAFF. DNA for the CDR3: TGTGCCAGCAGTTACTCGACAGGGGGGACGGACACTGAAGCTTTCTTT.

The chain is built from TRBV12-3 or TRBV12-4 and TRBJ2-5, with D unclear. V lost 2 bases and J 5 bases, leaving 9 bases between the germline ends. The CDR3 totals 13 residues. This chain's CDR3 is CASSLSTGETQYF. In DNA form, the CDR3 reads TGTGCCAGCAGTTTATCGACCGGGGAGACCCAGTACTTC.

As concerns this clonotype: No DNA is shown, since the ends of the CDR3 on it are uncertain; the CDR3 is the one TCRdb lists. This rearrangement joins TRBV7-5 to TRBJ1-1. TRBV7-5 is listed as a pseudogene. The CDR3 is 19 residues long, ends included. CDR3 loop: CISVPEPARGGRGNTEAFF.

The V gene is TRBV19, the J gene TRBJ2-1, with D maybe TRBD2 (6 bases). CDR3 size: 15 residues. Trimming shortened V by 6 bases and J by 2 bases, and 14 bases separated the two germline ends. Germline values: CDR1 LNHDA, CDR2 SQIVND (reference sequence). The CDR3 DNA sequence: TGTGCCAGTAGCGGACGACTAGTAGCCTACAATGAGCAGTTCTTC. This gives the protein CASSGRLVAYNEQFF.

This clonotype has more than one count but fewer than ten. The chain employs TRBV7-2 and TRBJ2-5; D is undetermined. V was trimmed by 0 bases and J by 2 bases, leaving 4 bases between them. CDR1 is SGHTA, CDR2 FQGNSA, per germline. The CDR3 length is 13 residues. CDR3 coding DNA: TGTGCCAGCAGCTTAGCCAGACAAGAGACCCAGTACTTC. The encoded protein is CASSLARQETQYF.

This clonotype has a single count. V and J are TRBV7-2 and TRBJ2-2; 8 nucleotides line up with TRBD2. Germline loops: CDR1 SGHTA, CDR2 FQGNSA. The CDR3 extends over 14 amino acids. V shed 6 bases, J shed 0 bases, and the junction held 0 bases outside the gene matches. The CDR3 reads CASRLAANTGELFF. The CDR3 nucleotides read TGTGCCAGCAGACTAGCGGCGAACACCGGGGAGCTGTTTTTT.

The genes are TRBV4-2 and TRBJ1-4, with 9 bases matching TRBD1. CDR1 is LGHNA, CDR2 YNFKEQ, per germline. CDR3 length: 16 amino acids. Germline trimming cut 0 bases from V and 5 bases from J; bases unmatched to any gene: 4. CDR3 protein: CASSQDPGTGNEKLFF. The CDR3 DNA is TGTGCCAGCAGCCAAGATCCCGGGACAGGGAATGAAAAACTGTTTTTT.

V usage is TRBV30 and J usage is TRBJ2-7, with D possibly TRBD2 on 7 matching bases. V lost 0 bases and J 2 bases, leaving 11 bases between the germline ends. The CDR3 has 14 residues. Germline V lookup: CDR1 GTSNPN, CDR2 SVGIG (reference sequence). DNA of the CDR3: TGTGCCTGGAGTGTACGGGGGGCAACCTACGAGCAGTACTTC. Residues: CAWSVRGATYEQYF.

CDR3 amino acids: CASSSQGTEAFF. The CDR3 bases are TGTGCCAGCTCATCACAGGGAACCGAAGCTTTCTTT. The chain combines TRBV18 with TRBJ1-1; a weak D match, TRBD1 (6 bases). The germline V gene has CDR1 KGHSH and CDR2 LQKENI. This CDR3 has 12 residues. V was shortened by 5 bases and J by 8 bases, with 12 bases between the two germline ends.